The rows below give T cell receptor beta chains drawn from one sample of a study of T cells in Graves' hyperthyroidism and ophthalmopathy. TCRdb re-called the multiplex PCR reads with MiXCR, one entry per CDR3 protein. The sample carries fewer than 550,000 distinct CDR3 sequences, roughly 24% recorded once. The sequenced sample consisted of blood. The receptors originated from a woman aged 25 to 39 with Graves' ophthalmopathy. Each CDR3 is given with its conserved first and last residue. A D gene is named only where the DNA matches it firmly. Size is stated for part of the rows, as once, few or many counts, or as a class when the clone is expanded.

V,J,D,size,DNA,CDR3
TRBV6-1,TRBJ2-7,-,once,TGTGCCAGCAGCCCAGCAGACACCGGGACAACCTACGAGCAGTACTTC,CASSPADTGTTYEQYF
TRBV6-2/TRBV6-3,TRBJ2-7,TRBD1,many,TGTGCCAGCAATCCGACAGGGTGGTCCTACGAGCAGTACTTC,CASNPTGWSYEQYF
TRBV6-1,TRBJ1-5,-,many,TGTGCCAGCAGTCCCCATACAGGGCCCCAGCCCCAGCATTTT,CASSPHTGPQPQHF
TRBV27,TRBJ2-7,-,many,TGTGCCAGCAGTTTATTTCCAGGGTACGAGCAGTACTTC,CASSLFPGYEQYF
TRBV10-3,TRBJ1-1,TRBD1,many,TGTGCCATCAGTCGGGACAGGACTGAAGCTTTCTTT,CAISRDRTEAFF
TRBV6-1,TRBJ2-5,TRBD2,few,TGTGCCAGCAGGGCCCCCGTGGCTAGCGGGAGTCAAGAGACCCAGTACTTC,CASRAPVASGSQETQYF
TRBV6-1,TRBJ1-2,-,many,TGTGCCAGCAGTGTCGACCGCGATTCTAACTATGGCTACACCTTC,CASSVDRDSNYGYTF
TRBV5-1,TRBJ1-1,-,few,TGCGCCAGCAGCCTTGGAAGGGGGGCGAACACTGAAGCTTTCTTT,CASSLGRGANTEAFF
TRBV12-3/TRBV12-4,TRBJ2-2,-,-,TGTGCCAGCAGTTTAGTGTCCAGGGGGGACACCGGGGAGCTGTTTTTT,CASSLVSRGDTGELFF
TRBV20-1,TRBJ1-1,-,few,TGCAGTGCTCGACTGACACCTAACACTGAAGCTTTCTTT,CSARLTPNTEAFF
TRBV6-5,TRBJ1-1,-,many,TGTGCCAGCAAGGGTGAGAGCTTGAACACTGAAGCTTTCTTT,CASKGESLNTEAFF
TRBV18,TRBJ1-1,-,-,TGTGCCAGCTCACCACAGGGCCCTACGAACACTGAAGCTTTCTTT,CASSPQGPTNTEAFF
TRBV20-1,TRBJ1-2,-,many,TGCAGTGCCCCACCCTCGGGGGATCCCCAGGAGGCCTATGGCTACACCTTC,CSAPPSGDPQEAYGYTF
TRBV29-1,TRBJ2-5,TRBD1,many,TGCAGCACTCAGAAAAGCTGGACAGGGGGAAGTCAAGAGACCCAGTACTTC,CSTQKSWTGGSQETQYF
TRBV20-1,TRBJ1-5,TRBD1,many,TGCAGTGCTAGAACGGGACAGGGTTTCAATCAGCCCCAGCATTTT,CSARTGQGFNQPQHF
TRBV6-2/TRBV6-3,TRBJ1-2,-,-,TGTGCCAGCAGTTTTGAGTCTCGAGTCTATGGCTACACCTTC,CASSFESRVYGYTF
TRBV11-3,TRBJ1-1,TRBD1,-,TGTGCCAGCAGCTTAGTGGACAGGTTGAACACTGAAGCTTTCTTT,CASSLVDRLNTEAFF
TRBV2,TRBJ1-6,-,many,TGTGCCAGCAGTGAAACCGCAGGGGACCGGGGTTCACCCCTCCACTTT,CASSETAGDRGSPLHF
TRBV13,TRBJ1-1,-,-,TGTGCCAGCAGCGCTTTGCGGGGGAACCAAATGAACACTGAAGCTTTCTTT,CASSALRGNQMNTEAFF
TRBV19,TRBJ1-1,-,many,TGTGCCACCCTCGGCGACACTGAAGCTTTCTTT,CATLGDTEAFF
TRBV7-3,TRBJ2-2,TRBD2,once,TGTGCCAGCAGCTCCCCGGGACTAGCATACACCGGGGAGCTGTTTTTT,CASSSPGLAYTGELFF
TRBV18,TRBJ2-2,TRBD1,-,TGTGCCAGCTCACGTATGACAGGGGCGAACACCGGGGAGCTGTTTTTT,CASSRMTGANTGELFF
TRBV28,TRBJ1-1,-,many,TGTGCCAGCAGTTTATGGGAAGATCGGGCTTTCTTT,CASSLWEDRAFF
TRBV5-6,TRBJ2-5,-,few,TGTGCCAGCAGCTTCCGCTGGGCCTGGGGAGAAGAGACCCAGTACTTC,CASSFRWAWGEETQYF
TRBV20-1,TRBJ2-7,TRBD1,many,TGCAGTGCGGCCGGGGACAGGGGTATGGACGAGCAGTACTTC,CSAAGDRGMDEQYF
TRBV20-1,TRBJ1-5,-,many,TGCAGTGCTAGAGATAGGTCACTGTTTAGCAATCAGCCCCAGCATTTT,CSARDRSLFSNQPQHF
TRBV28,TRBJ1-2,TRBD1,many,TGTGCCAGCAGTCCCCGACAGGGCGGGTGGAATGGCTACACCTTC,CASSPRQGGWNGYTF
TRBV28,TRBJ2-6,-,many,TGTGCCAGCAGTTCGACCGTCTCTGGGGCCAACGTCCTGACTTTC,CASSSTVSGANVLTF